This record looks at one T cell receptor beta chain sequence and its context. Its cognate antigen is unknown. The source of the sample is a study of breast tumors, draining lymph nodes, adjacent tissues. TCRdb re-called the multiplex PCR reads through MiXCR, storing one row per CDR3 protein. The data show about 270,000 distinct CDR3 sequences, around 31% seen once. Study conclusions and caveats: Tumors had less TCR diversity than lymph nodes, more than nontumor tissue. The data were judged consistent with most tumor T cells coming from lymph node and expanding in tumor. Compared with basal-like, luminal-like tumors shared significantly more repertoire with nontumor tissue.

The lymph nodes were axillary draining lymph nodes from breast cancer patients. J gave up 0 bases and V 5 bases, and 9 bases lay outside the gene matches. This CDR3 has 17 amino acids. The clonotype originates from a female donor with breast cancer. Some clones in this sample may be carry-over from other donors' samples. The chain links TRBV12-3 or TRBV12-4 to TRBJ2-4; 8 nucleotides agree with TRBD2. The sample comprised axillary lymph node tissue. The CDR3 nucleotides are TGTGCCAGCAGTCCTCCGGGACTAGTTGTAGCCAAAAACATTCAGTACTTC. This codes for CASSPPGLVVAKNIQYF.